This T cell receptor beta chain was documented in a study of blood T cell repertoires in COVID-19. Study information: From the United States, Italy and Spain came samples of acute and convalescent COVID-19. PBMCs, B-cell-depleted T cells, or T cells provided the cDNA or gDNA that made up the material.

Methods used by the authors: Amplification of reference gene primers was used by the study to estimate nucleated cell counts. The repertoire was sequenced with immunoSEQ multiplex PCR; TCRdb's copy has only in-frame clones and lacks some. From that table come the V and J calls and clone size; the DNA was used to work out D and trimming. The sample includes over 100,000 clones, around nine tenths of them seen just once. V was cut by 5 bases and J by 2 bases, with 9 bases left in between. Per the germline V gene, CDR1 is SGHVS and CDR2 is FNYEAQ. This CDR3 is 13 amino acids long. The receptor was isolated from a man aged 35-49 years with acute or convalescent COVID-19. Sequencing was carried out using peripheral blood. V and J are TRBV7-6 and TRBJ2-5; TRBD2 is a possible D gene (5 bases). The CDR3 coding sequence is TGTGCCAGCAGCCCCGGGGAGCAAGAGACCCAGTACTTC. Translation gives CASSPGEQETQYF.